The rows below give T cell receptor beta chains drawn from one sample of a study of T cell responses to AZD1222 COVID-19 vaccine. TCRdb keeps only in-frame clones here, not all; method: immunoSEQ multiplex PCR. Seen here are tens of thousands of clones, more than 80% observed once, and the top ten hold 2% to 2.5%. The material sequenced was peripheral blood, taken 28 days after the second AZD1222 dose. The receptors were sampled from an adult who received the AZD1222 COVID-19 vaccine. The CDR3 runs from the conserved cysteine through the conserved F or W. Fields, in order: D gene, V gene, J gene, clone size, CDR3 protein, CDR3 DNA. The D gene is left open where the match is weak. Not all rows give a size; the values are once, few, many and, for expanded clones, a class.

D gene: -
V gene: TRBV20-1
J gene: TRBJ1-2
clone size: -
CDR3 protein: CSASGQASSYGYTF
CDR3 DNA: TGCAGTGCTAGTGGCCAGGCCTCCTCCTATGGCTACACCTTC

D gene: TRBD1
V gene: TRBV19
J gene: TRBJ1-6
clone size: few
CDR3 protein: CATWDRGNSPLHF
CDR3 DNA: TGTGCCACTTGGGACAGGGGAAATTCACCCCTCCACTTT

D gene: TRBD1
V gene: TRBV27
J gene: TRBJ1-2
clone size: -
CDR3 protein: CASSSGTGFDGYTF
CDR3 DNA: TGTGCCAGCAGTTCCGGGACAGGGTTCGATGGCTACACCTTC

D gene: -
V gene: TRBV7-6
J gene: TRBJ2-7
clone size: -
CDR3 protein: CASSLGGGWNYEQYF
CDR3 DNA: TGTGCCAGCAGCTTGGGAGGGGGGTGGAACTACGAGCAGTACTTC

D gene: -
V gene: TRBV19
J gene: TRBJ2-4
clone size: -
CDR3 protein: CASSTYRELKNIQYF
CDR3 DNA: TGTGCCAGTAGTACATACAGGGAGCTCAAAAACATTCAGTACTTC

D gene: -
V gene: TRBV12-3/TRBV12-4
J gene: TRBJ2-1
clone size: -
CDR3 protein: CASSLAWGNEQFF
CDR3 DNA: TGTGCCAGCAGTTTAGCGTGGGGGAATGAGCAGTTCTTC

D gene: TRBD2
V gene: TRBV9
J gene: TRBJ2-7
clone size: -
CDR3 protein: CASSTRAGTSSPYEQYF
CDR3 DNA: TGTGCCAGCAGCACACGGGCCGGGACTAGCTCTCCCTACGAGCAGTACTTC

D gene: -
V gene: TRBV5-1
J gene: TRBJ2-3
clone size: -
CDR3 protein: CASSLDAPPTDTQYF
CDR3 DNA: TGCGCCAGCAGCTTGGACGCGCCCCCAACAGATACGCAGTATTTT

D gene: TRBD1
V gene: TRBV6-6
J gene: TRBJ1-1
clone size: -
CDR3 protein: CASSGAGTVNTEAFF
CDR3 DNA: TGTGCCAGCAGTGGGGCCGGGACAGTAAACACTGAAGCTTTCTTT

D gene: -
V gene: TRBV2
J gene: TRBJ1-5
clone size: few
CDR3 protein: CASSIRLGEPQHF
CDR3 DNA: TGTGCCAGCAGTATCAGGTTGGGGGAGCCCCAGCATTTT

D gene: -
V gene: TRBV2
J gene: TRBJ1-1
clone size: -
CDR3 protein: CASSELTRRNTEAFF
CDR3 DNA: TGTGCCAGCAGTGAACTGACAAGGCGTAACACTGAAGCTTTCTTT

D gene: -
V gene: TRBV7-9
J gene: TRBJ1-2
clone size: -
CDR3 protein: CASSLGVGYGYTF
CDR3 DNA: TGTGCCAGCAGCCTAGGGGTTGGCTATGGCTACACCTTC

D gene: -
V gene: TRBV9
J gene: TRBJ1-5
clone size: -
CDR3 protein: CASSVLQPSNNQPQHF
CDR3 DNA: TGTGCCAGCAGCGTTCTTCAACCCAGCAACAATCAGCCCCAGCATTTT

D gene: -
V gene: TRBV2
J gene: TRBJ1-3
clone size: -
CDR3 protein: CASSTDRPGNTIYF
CDR3 DNA: TGTGCCAGCAGTACCGACAGGCCTGGAAACACCATATATTTT

D gene: -
V gene: TRBV3-1/TRBV3-2
J gene: TRBJ1-2
clone size: -
CDR3 protein: CASSQDGSSYGYTF
CDR3 DNA: TGTGCCAGCAGCCAAGATGGCAGCTCCTATGGCTACACCTTC

D gene: -
V gene: TRBV6-1
J gene: TRBJ1-4
clone size: few
CDR3 protein: CASSEFVENEKLFF
CDR3 DNA: TGTGCCAGCAGTGAATTTGTAGAAAATGAAAAACTGTTTTTT

D gene: -
V gene: TRBV6-4
J gene: TRBJ2-1
clone size: -
CDR3 protein: CASSETGNNEQFF
CDR3 DNA: TGTGCCAGCAGTGAGACAGGTAACAATGAGCAGTTCTTC

D gene: -
V gene: TRBV10-1
J gene: TRBJ2-7
clone size: -
CDR3 protein: CASSASGRGFYEQYF
CDR3 DNA: TGCGCCAGCAGTGCCAGCGGTAGGGGATTCTACGAGCAGTACTTC

D gene: TRBD1
V gene: TRBV19
J gene: TRBJ1-5
clone size: -
CDR3 protein: CASSIGTGGVSVPQHF
CDR3 DNA: TGTGCCAGTAGTATAGGGACAGGAGGTGTAAGTGTGCCCCAGCATTTT

D gene: -
V gene: TRBV7-3
J gene: TRBJ1-1
clone size: -
CDR3 protein: CASSPMPNTEAFF
CDR3 DNA: TGTGCCAGCAGCCCCATGCCCAACACTGAAGCTTTCTTT

D gene: -
V gene: TRBV21-1
J gene: TRBJ1-2
clone size: once
CDR3 protein: CANPDRAVLYGYTF
CDR3 DNA: TGTGCCAACCCGGACAGGGCCGTTCTCTATGGCTACACCTTC

D gene: TRBD2
V gene: TRBV4-2
J gene: TRBJ2-7
clone size: -
CDR3 protein: CASSQDASGIYEQYF
CDR3 DNA: TGTGCCAGCAGCCAAGACGCTAGCGGGATCTACGAGCAGTACTTC

D gene: -
V gene: TRBV7-6
J gene: TRBJ2-5
clone size: -
CDR3 protein: CASSLAGGHQETQYF
CDR3 DNA: TGTGCCAGCAGCTTAGCGGGGGGTCACCAAGAGACCCAGTACTTC

D gene: TRBD1
V gene: TRBV5-5
J gene: TRBJ2-7
clone size: once
CDR3 protein: CASSLDGTGDYEQYF
CDR3 DNA: TGTGCCAGCAGCCTCGACGGGACAGGGGACTACGAGCAGTACTTC

D gene: -
V gene: TRBV12-5
J gene: TRBJ2-3
clone size: -
CDR3 protein: CASGLASGLTDTQYF
CDR3 DNA: TGTGCTAGTGGTTTGGCGTCGGGCCTCACAGATACGCAGTATTTT

D gene: -
V gene: TRBV2
J gene: TRBJ1-5
clone size: -
CDR3 protein: CASSEMVNQPQHF
CDR3 DNA: TGTGCCAGCAGTGAGATGGTAAATCAGCCCCAGCATTTT

D gene: -
V gene: TRBV21-1
J gene: TRBJ1-2
clone size: -
CDR3 protein: CASSRGTPNYGYTF
CDR3 DNA: TGTGCCAGCAGCCGTGGGACACCAAACTATGGCTACACCTTC

D gene: -
V gene: TRBV29-1
J gene: TRBJ1-2
clone size: -
CDR3 protein: CSVEYGYTF
CDR3 DNA: TGCAGCGTTGAATATGGCTACACCTTC

D gene: -
V gene: TRBV2
J gene: TRBJ1-3
clone size: -
CDR3 protein: CASSERWTALSSGNTIYF
CDR3 DNA: TGTGCCAGCAGTGAAAGGTGGACAGCGTTAAGCTCTGGAAACACCATATATTTT

D gene: -
V gene: TRBV15
J gene: TRBJ1-4
clone size: once
CDR3 protein: CATSREKDGAKLFF
CDR3 DNA: TGTGCCACCAGCAGAGAAAAGGACGGGGCAAAACTGTTTTTT

D gene: -
V gene: TRBV12-3/TRBV12-4
J gene: TRBJ1-5
clone size: -
CDR3 protein: CASSFAQGLQHF
CDR3 DNA: TGTGCCAGCAGTTTTGCGCAGGGCCTCCAGCATTTT

D gene: -
V gene: TRBV5-1
J gene: TRBJ2-3
clone size: once
CDR3 protein: CASSSAGHPSTDTQYF
CDR3 DNA: TGCGCCAGCAGCTCTGCGGGACATCCTAGCACAGATACGCAGTATTTT

D gene: -
V gene: TRBV9
J gene: TRBJ2-1
clone size: -
CDR3 protein: CASSVGGVADEQFF
CDR3 DNA: TGTGCCAGCAGCGTAGGCGGGGTGGCCGATGAGCAGTTCTTC

D gene: -
V gene: TRBV6-1
J gene: TRBJ1-6
clone size: -
CDR3 protein: CASSVIPGHGDSPLHF
CDR3 DNA: TGTGCCAGCAGTGTAATACCGGGACACGGGGATTCACCCCTCCACTTT

D gene: -
V gene: TRBV6-5
J gene: TRBJ2-7
clone size: -
CDR3 protein: CASSYWDKTYEQYF
CDR3 DNA: TGTGCCAGCAGTTACTGGGACAAGACCTACGAGCAGTACTTC

D gene: -
V gene: TRBV5-1
J gene: TRBJ2-5
clone size: -
CDR3 protein: CASSFIRRDGETQYF
CDR3 DNA: TGCGCCAGCAGCTTTATCCGGCGGGACGGAGAGACCCAGTACTTC

D gene: -
V gene: TRBV7-3
J gene: TRBJ2-1
clone size: few
CDR3 protein: CASSLIYGEQFF
CDR3 DNA: TGTGCCAGCAGCTTAATTTACGGTGAGCAGTTCTTC